This TCR beta chain was sequenced during a study of blood T cell repertoires in COVID-19. Across the study: T cells, B-cell-depleted T cells, or PBMCs supplied cDNA or gDNA.

Original analysis: Amplifying reference gene primers gave estimates of nucleated cell counts. Assay: immunoSEQ multiplex PCR; the TCRdb copy retains only in-frame clones and omits some. V and J calls and clone size are copied from that table; D and trimming were computed from the DNA. The sample has about 130,000 clones, roughly 82% seen once. The CDR3 is made up of 14 amino acids. The germline V gene encodes CDR1 SGHRS and CDR2 YFSETQ. With 5 bases clipped from V and 1 base from J, the junction kept 3 bases outside the gene matches. The sequence derives from a human donor in a cohort sampled during active COVID-19. V and J are TRBV5-1 and TRBJ1-1; the match to TRBD1 covers 9 bases. The sample taken for sequencing was peripheral blood. The CDR3 loop reads CASSRDRANTEAFF. The CDR3 bases are TGCGCCAGCAGTCGGGACAGGGCGAACACTGAAGCTTTCTTT.